The sequence of this T cell receptor (beta chain) was determined in a study of cytomegalovirus exposure and HLA in healthy donors. Study-wide results and limits: As confirmed in vitro, a few CMV-associated chains were specific for CMV antigens.

A remark on this clone: Antigen specificity is unknown.

This CDR3 region has 17 residues. V lost 1 base and J 1 base, leaving 17 bases between the germline ends. Germline V gene sequence: CDR1 GTSNPN, CDR2 SVGIG (reference sequence). Here immunoSEQ multiplex PCR was the method, and the copy in TCRdb shows in-frame clones only, minus some. This table holds roughly 350,000 clones, about nine tenths found once. What was sequenced was PBMCs. The V gene is TRBV30, the J gene TRBJ2-1; D perhaps matches TRBD2 (6 bases). The sequence was obtained from a young woman in good health and CMV-seronegative. The CDR3 protein is CAWSGPVSGLSYNEQFF. CDR3 sequence (DNA): TGTGCCTGGAGTGGCCCTGTTAGCGGACTATCCTACAATGAGCAGTTCTTC. The whole variable domain, remainder taken from reference TRBV30 and TRBJ2-1, is SQTIHQWPATLVQPVGSPLSLECTVEGTSNPNLYWYRQAAGRGLQLLFYSVGIGQISSEVPQNLSASRPQDRQFILSSKKLLLSDSGFYLCAWSGPVSGLSYNEQFFGPGTRLTVL.